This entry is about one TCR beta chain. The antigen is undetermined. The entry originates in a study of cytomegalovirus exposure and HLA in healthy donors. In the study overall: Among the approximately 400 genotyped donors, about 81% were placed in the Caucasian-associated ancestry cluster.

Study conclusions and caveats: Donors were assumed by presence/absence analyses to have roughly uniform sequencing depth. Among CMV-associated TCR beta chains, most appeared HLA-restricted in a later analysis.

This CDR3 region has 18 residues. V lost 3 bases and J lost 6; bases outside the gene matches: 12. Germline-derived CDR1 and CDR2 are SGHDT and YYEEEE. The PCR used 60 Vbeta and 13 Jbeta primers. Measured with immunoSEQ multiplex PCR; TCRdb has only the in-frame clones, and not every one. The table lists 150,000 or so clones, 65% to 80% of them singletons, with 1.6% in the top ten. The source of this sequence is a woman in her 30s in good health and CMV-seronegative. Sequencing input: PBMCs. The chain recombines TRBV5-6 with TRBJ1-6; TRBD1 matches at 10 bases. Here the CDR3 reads CASSSGTGALLSNSPLHF. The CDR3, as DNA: TGTGCCAGCAGCTCCGGGACAGGGGCACTGTTGAGTAATTCACCCCTCCACTTT.